This entry is about one T cell receptor beta chain. No antigen is known for it. This specimen comes from a study of shared clonotypes between healthy human individuals. CDR1 is SNHLY and CDR2 is FYNNEI in the germline V gene. The V and J ends lost 1 base and 3 bases respectively, with 13 bases between them. The CDR3 has 15 amino acids. Generated by immunoSEQ multiplex PCR, the TCRdb table keeps only in-frame clones and is missing some. The data contain over 850,000 clones, 75% to 80% of them seen just once; the ten biggest clones take up roughly 0.65%. Study results and caveats: Generally, estimated richness proved larger in naive subsets than it did in memory subsets.

Sequencing was done on a sample of memory CD4+ T cells from PBMCs. Subset: CD45RA-negative fraction. The TCR comes from a man aged 18 to 30 in good health. Some clones in this sample may be carry-over from other donors' samples. This chain links TRBV2 with TRBJ2-7; D remains ambiguous. The CDR3 sequence: CASSEGITGLYEQYF. The CDR3 nucleotides are TGTGCCAGCAGTGAAGGTATTACCGGCCTCTACGAGCAGTACTTC.